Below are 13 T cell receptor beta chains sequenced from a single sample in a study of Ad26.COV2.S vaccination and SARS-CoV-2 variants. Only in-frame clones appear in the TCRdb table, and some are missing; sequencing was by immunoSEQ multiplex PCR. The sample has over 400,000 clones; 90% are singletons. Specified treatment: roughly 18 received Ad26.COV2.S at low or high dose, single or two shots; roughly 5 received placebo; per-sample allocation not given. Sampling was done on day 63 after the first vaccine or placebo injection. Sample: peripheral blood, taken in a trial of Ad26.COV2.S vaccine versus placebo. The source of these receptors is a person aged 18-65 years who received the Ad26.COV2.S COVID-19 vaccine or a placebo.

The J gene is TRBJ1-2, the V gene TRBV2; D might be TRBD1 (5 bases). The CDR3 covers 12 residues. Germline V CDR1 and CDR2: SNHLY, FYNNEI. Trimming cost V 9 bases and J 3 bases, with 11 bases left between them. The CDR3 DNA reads TGTGCCAGTCAGGGAGATCACTATGGCTACACCTTC. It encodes CASQGDHYGYTF.

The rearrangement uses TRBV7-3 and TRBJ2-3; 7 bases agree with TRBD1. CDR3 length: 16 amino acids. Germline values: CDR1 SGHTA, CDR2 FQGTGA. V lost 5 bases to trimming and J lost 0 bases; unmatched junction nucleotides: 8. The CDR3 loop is CASSATGQPSTDTQYF. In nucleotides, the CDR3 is TGTGCCAGCAGCGCCACGGGACAGCCAAGCACAGATACGCAGTATTTT.

The CDR3 nucleotides read TGTGCCAGCAGTCCTAGCGGGAGCAACGAGCAGTACTTC. As protein: CASSPSGSNEQYF. The rearrangement uses TRBV2 and TRBJ2-7; 10 bases line up with TRBD2. Germline CDR1 is SNHLY and CDR2 is FYNNEI. Trimming cost V 5 bases and J 5 bases; bases outside gene matches: 3. The CDR3 covers 13 residues.

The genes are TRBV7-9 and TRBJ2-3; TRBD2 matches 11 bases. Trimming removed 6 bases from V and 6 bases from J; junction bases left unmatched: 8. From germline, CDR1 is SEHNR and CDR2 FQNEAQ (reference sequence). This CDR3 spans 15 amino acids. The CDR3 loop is CASRTPGTSGDTQYF. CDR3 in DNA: TGTGCCAGCAGAACCCCCGGGACTAGCGGCGATACGCAGTATTTT.

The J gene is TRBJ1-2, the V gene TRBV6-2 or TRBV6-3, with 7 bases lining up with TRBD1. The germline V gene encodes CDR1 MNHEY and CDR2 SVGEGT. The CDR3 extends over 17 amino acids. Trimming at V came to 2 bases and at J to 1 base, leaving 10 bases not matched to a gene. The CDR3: CASSYEGALGINYGYTF. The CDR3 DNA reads TGTGCCAGCAGTTACGAGGGGGCCCTGGGGATTAACTATGGCTACACCTTC.

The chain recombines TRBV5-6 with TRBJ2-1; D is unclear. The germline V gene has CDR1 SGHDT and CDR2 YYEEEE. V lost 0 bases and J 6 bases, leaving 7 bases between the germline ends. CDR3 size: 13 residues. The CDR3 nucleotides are TGTGCCAGCAGCTTGGTGGCTCGCAATGAGCAGTTCTTC. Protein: CASSLVARNEQFF.

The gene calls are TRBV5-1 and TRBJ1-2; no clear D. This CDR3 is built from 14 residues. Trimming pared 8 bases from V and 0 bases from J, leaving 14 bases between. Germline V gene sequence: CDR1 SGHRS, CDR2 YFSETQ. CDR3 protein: CASKEGNANYGYTF. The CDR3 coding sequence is TGCGCCAGTAAGGAGGGAAATGCTAACTATGGCTACACCTTC.

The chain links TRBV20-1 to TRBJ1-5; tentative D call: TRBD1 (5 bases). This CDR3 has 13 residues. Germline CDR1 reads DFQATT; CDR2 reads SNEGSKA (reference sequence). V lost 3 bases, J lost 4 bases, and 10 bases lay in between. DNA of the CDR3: TGCAGTGCTAGTAGGGACCCTAATCAGCCCCAGCATTTT. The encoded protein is CSASRDPNQPQHF.

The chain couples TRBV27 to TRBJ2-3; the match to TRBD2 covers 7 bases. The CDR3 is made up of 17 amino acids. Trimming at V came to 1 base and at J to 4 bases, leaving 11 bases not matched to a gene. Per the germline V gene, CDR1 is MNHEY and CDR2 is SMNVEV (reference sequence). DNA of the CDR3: TGTGCCAGCAGTTTATGGGGCCGGCGGGAGATTCCAGATACGCAGTATTTT. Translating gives CASSLWGRREIPDTQYF.

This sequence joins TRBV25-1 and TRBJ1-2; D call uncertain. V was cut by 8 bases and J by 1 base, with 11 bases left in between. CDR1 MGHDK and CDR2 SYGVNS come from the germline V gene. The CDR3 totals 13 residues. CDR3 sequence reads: CASGGILNYGYTF. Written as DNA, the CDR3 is TGTGCCAGCGGAGGGATTCTTAACTATGGCTACACCTTC.

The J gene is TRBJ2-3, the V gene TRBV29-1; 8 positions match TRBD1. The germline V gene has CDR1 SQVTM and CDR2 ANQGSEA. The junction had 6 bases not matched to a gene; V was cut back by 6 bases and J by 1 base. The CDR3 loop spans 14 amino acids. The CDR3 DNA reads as TGCAGCGTCGACAGGGGACGTCGCACAGATACGCAGTATTTT. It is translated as CSVDRGRRTDTQYF.

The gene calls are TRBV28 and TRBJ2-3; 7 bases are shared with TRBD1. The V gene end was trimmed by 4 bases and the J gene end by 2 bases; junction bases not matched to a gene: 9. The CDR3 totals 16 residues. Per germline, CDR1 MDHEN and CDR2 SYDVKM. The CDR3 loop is CASSSGDRVNTDTQYF. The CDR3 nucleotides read TGTGCCAGCAGTTCCGGAGACAGGGTTAACACAGATACGCAGTATTTT.

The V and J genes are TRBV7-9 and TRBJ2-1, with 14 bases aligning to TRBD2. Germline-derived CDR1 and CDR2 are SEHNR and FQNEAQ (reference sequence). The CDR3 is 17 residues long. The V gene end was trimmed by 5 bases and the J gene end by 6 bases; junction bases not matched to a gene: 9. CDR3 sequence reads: CASSTYGGLAGANEQFF. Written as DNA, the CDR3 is TGTGCCAGCAGCACGTATGGGGGACTAGCGGGAGCCAATGAGCAGTTCTTC.